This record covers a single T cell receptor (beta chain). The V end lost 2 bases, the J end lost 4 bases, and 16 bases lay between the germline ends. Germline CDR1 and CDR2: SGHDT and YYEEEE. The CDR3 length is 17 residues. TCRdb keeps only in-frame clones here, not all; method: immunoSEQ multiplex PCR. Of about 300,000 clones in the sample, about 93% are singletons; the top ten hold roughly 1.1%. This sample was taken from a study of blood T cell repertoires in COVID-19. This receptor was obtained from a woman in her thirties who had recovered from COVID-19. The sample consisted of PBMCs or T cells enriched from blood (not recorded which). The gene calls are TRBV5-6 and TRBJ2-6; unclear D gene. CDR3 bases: TGTGCCAGCAGCTTAGGCGGTGCGTGGTTGGGGGCCAACGTCCTGACTTTC. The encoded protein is CASSLGGAWLGANVLTF. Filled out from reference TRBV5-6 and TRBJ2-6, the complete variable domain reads DAGVTQSPTHLIKTRGQQVTLRCSPKSGHDTVSWYQQALGQGPQFIFQYYEEEERQRGNFPDRFSGHQFPNYSSELNVNALLLGDSALYLCASSLGGAWLGANVLTFGAGSRLTVL.